This T cell receptor (beta chain) was observed in a study of blood T cell repertoires in COVID-19. Overall study context: Samples of COVID-19 (acute and convalescent) were obtained from the United States, Italy and Spain.

Participant-given clinical history determined each cohort assignment. Assay: immunoSEQ multiplex PCR; the TCRdb copy retains only in-frame clones and omits some. The sample includes approximately 240,000 clones, approximately 90% of them seen just once. Sequencing was done on a sample of PBMCs or T cells enriched from blood (not recorded which). The source is a woman under 30 who had recovered from COVID-19.

The CDR3 DNA sequence: TGTGCCAGTAGTATTGAGGCAGATACGCAGTATTTT. It specifies CASSIEADTQYF. The chain uses TRBV19 and TRBJ2-3; D is unclear. This CDR3 has 12 residues. Germline CDR1 LNHDA, CDR2 SQIVND (reference sequence). With 3 bases removed from V and 4 bases from J, the gap between germline ends came to 5 bases.